This is a list of T cell receptor beta chains from one sample in a study of blood T cell repertoires in COVID-19. The table came from immunoSEQ multiplex PCR; TCRdb's copy has only in-frame clones and leaves some out. The sample has about 70,000 clones, around 90% seen once. Source material: peripheral blood. Receptors originate from a human donor in a cohort sampled during active COVID-19. Both conserved end residues are part of each CDR3. Each record gives: D gene, V gene, clone size, J gene, CDR3 protein, CDR3 DNA. A D gene is named only where the DNA matches it firmly. Rows give clone size only sometimes, using once, few, many, or a class for an expanded clone.

d_call: .; v_call: TRBV11-2; clone_size: once; j_call: TRBJ1-6; cdr3_aa: CASSLRVFGNSPLHF; cdr3_nt: TGTGCCAGCAGCCTCAGGGTTTTTGGTAATTCACCCCTCCACTTT
d_call: TRBD2; v_call: TRBV5-4; clone_size: few; j_call: TRBJ2-7; cdr3_aa: CASSLASGGWNEQYF; cdr3_nt: TGTGCCAGCAGCTTGGCTAGCGGGGGGTGGAACGAGCAGTACTTC
d_call: TRBD1; v_call: TRBV6-5; clone_size: .; j_call: TRBJ2-7; cdr3_aa: CASSPGQVFYEQYF; cdr3_nt: TGTGCCAGCAGTCCGGGACAGGTTTTCTACGAGCAGTACTTC
d_call: TRBD2; v_call: TRBV15; clone_size: .; j_call: TRBJ2-7; cdr3_aa: CATSREGLAGDEQYF; cdr3_nt: TGTGCCACCAGCAGAGAGGGACTAGCGGGGGACGAGCAGTACTTC
d_call: .; v_call: TRBV5-1; clone_size: .; j_call: TRBJ2-7; cdr3_aa: CASSLSGAPRPYEQYF; cdr3_nt: TGCGCCAGCAGCTTGAGTGGGGCTCCAAGGCCCTACGAGCAGTACTTC
d_call: .; v_call: TRBV5-6; clone_size: .; j_call: TRBJ1-1; cdr3_aa: CASSLKQGFPEAFF; cdr3_nt: TGTGCCAGCAGCTTAAAACAGGGTTTCCCTGAAGCTTTCTTT
d_call: .; v_call: TRBV27; clone_size: .; j_call: TRBJ1-6; cdr3_aa: CASSSRGSNSPLHF; cdr3_nt: TGTGCCAGCAGTAGCAGGGGCTCTAATTCACCCCTCCACTTT
d_call: TRBD2; v_call: TRBV11-2; clone_size: .; j_call: TRBJ2-5; cdr3_aa: CASSLDSGGVWKTQYF; cdr3_nt: TGTGCCAGCAGCTTAGATTCGGGGGGGGTTTGGAAGACCCAGTACTTC
d_call: TRBD1; v_call: TRBV27; clone_size: .; j_call: TRBJ2-7; cdr3_aa: CASRGTGSTTLYEQYF; cdr3_nt: TGTGCCAGCAGAGGGACAGGTTCTACAACCCTCTACGAGCAGTACTTC
d_call: TRBD1; v_call: TRBV6-5; clone_size: .; j_call: TRBJ2-7; cdr3_aa: CASSYGRGISYEQYF; cdr3_nt: TGTGCCAGCAGTTACGGCAGGGGGATCTCCTACGAGCAGTACTTC
d_call: .; v_call: TRBV28; clone_size: .; j_call: TRBJ2-7; cdr3_aa: CASSRPGYEQYF; cdr3_nt: TGTGCCAGCAGTCGGCCCGGGTACGAGCAGTACTTC
d_call: .; v_call: TRBV6-6; clone_size: once; j_call: TRBJ2-5; cdr3_aa: CASSYGSGRQETQYF; cdr3_nt: TGTGCCAGCAGTTACGGCAGCGGGCGACAAGAGACCCAGTACTTC
d_call: TRBD1; v_call: TRBV11-2; clone_size: .; j_call: TRBJ2-7; cdr3_aa: CASSAISGTAYEQYF; cdr3_nt: TGTGCCAGCAGCGCAATATCCGGGACAGCTTACGAGCAGTACTTC
d_call: .; v_call: TRBV11-2; clone_size: .; j_call: TRBJ2-3; cdr3_aa: CASSPSGGPTSTDTQYF; cdr3_nt: TGTGCCAGCAGCCCTTCGGGGGGCCCCACTAGCACAGATACGCAGTATTTT
d_call: TRBD1; v_call: TRBV27; clone_size: .; j_call: TRBJ2-7; cdr3_aa: CASRPGTGYEQYF; cdr3_nt: TGTGCCAGCAGACCCGGGACAGGCTACGAGCAGTACTTC
d_call: .; v_call: TRBV6-4; clone_size: once; j_call: TRBJ1-2; cdr3_aa: CASSDDRGRDGYTF; cdr3_nt: TGTGCCAGCAGTGACGATCGGGGTAGGGATGGCTACACCTTC
d_call: TRBD1; v_call: TRBV11-2; clone_size: once; j_call: TRBJ1-1; cdr3_aa: CASSSDSRIGQGNTEAFF; cdr3_nt: TGTGCCAGCAGCTCGGACTCTAGAATCGGACAGGGGAACACTGAAGCTTTCTTT
d_call: .; v_call: TRBV3-1/TRBV3-2; clone_size: .; j_call: TRBJ2-3; cdr3_aa: CASSQDKDFTDTQYF; cdr3_nt: TGTGCCAGCAGCCAAGATAAGGACTTCACAGATACGCAGTATTTT